The sequence of this T cell receptor beta chain was determined in a study of CD8 T cells in ankylosing spondylitis. On this clonotype: Its antigen is not identified.

V shed 7 bases and J shed 1 base, with 11 bases lying between them. Germline V lookup: CDR1 SGHRS, CDR2 YFSETQ. This CDR3 comprises 13 residues. Each TCR beta library was made by quantitative 5'-RACE that incorporated molecular barcodes. TCRdb re-called the 5' RACE reads with MiXCR, one entry per CDR3 protein. In the table there are a few hundred thousand distinct CDR3 sequences, roughly an eighth of which are singletons. General observations from the study: As reported, disease-linked clones showed significant enrichment in matched ankylosing spondylitis synovial fluid. Among TCR beta sequences, a motif of under 10 highly homologous variants appeared characteristic of ankylosing spondylitis blood.

V usage is TRBV5-1 and J usage is TRBJ1-1; tentative D call: TRBD1 (5 bases). This sequence originates from a male donor with ankylosing spondylitis. Source material: blood, either unsorted or a sorted T cell fraction (not recorded which). CDR3 loop: CASAGQTNTEAFF. The CDR3, as DNA: TGCGCCAGCGCGGGGCAGACGAACACTGAAGCTTTCTTT.